What follows are 29 T cell receptor beta chains derived from one specimen sequenced in a study of T-cell reconstitution after alpha-beta-depleted transplantation in children. Unique molecular identifiers were used in preparing the TCRbeta library. TCRdb re-called the PCR reads through MiXCR, storing one row per CDR3 protein. The repertoire consists of approximately 400,000 distinct CDR3 sequences, with roughly 15% occurring once and the leading ten covering 25% to 30%. Material: PBMCs, mostly from graft donor cells, obtained 360 days after TCRalphabeta/CD19-depleted stem cell transplant. These receptors were taken from a boy younger than two who had a stem cell transplant for Wiskott-Aldrich syndrome, so the T cells may come from the graft donor.

This sequence joins TRBV6-2 or TRBV6-3 and TRBJ2-7; D may be TRBD1 or TRBD2 (5 bases each). The length of the CDR3 is 15 residues. In germline, CDR1 is MNHEY, CDR2 SVGEGT. The V end lost 7 bases, the J end lost 1 base, and 17 bases lay between the germline ends. CDR3 sequence: CASKGGRAKSYEQYF. CDR3 DNA: TGTGCCAGCAAAGGAGGCAGGGCAAAATCCTACGAGCAGTACTTC.

This chain uses TRBV28 with TRBJ2-2; 10 nucleotides align to TRBD1. This CDR3 comprises 15 residues. Germline assignment: CDR1 MDHEN and CDR2 SYDVKM. The junction had 9 bases not matched to a gene; V was cut back by 8 bases and J by 6 bases. CDR3 bases: TGTGCCAGCTCGTTTTGGGGACAGGGGTCCGGGGAGCTGTTTTTT. Encoded protein: CASSFWGQGSGELFF.

This clonotype turned up a few times. This sequence joins TRBV5-8 and TRBJ2-2, with TRBD1 as a possible D gene (5 bases). This CDR3 contains 14 residues. V shed 0 bases and J shed 6 bases, with 9 bases lying between them. Per germline, CDR1 SGHTS and CDR2 YDEGEE. For the CDR3, the DNA is TGTGCCAGCAGCTTGGGCAGGGTTGCCGGGGAGCTGTTTTTT. Its protein product is CASSLGRVAGELFF. The full variable domain, rest sourced from reference TRBV5-8 and TRBJ2-2, is EAGVTQSPTHLIKTRGQQATLRCSPISGHTSVYWYQQALGLGLQFLLWYDEGEERNRGNFPPRFSGRQFPNYSSELNVNALELEDSALYLCASSLGRVAGELFFGEGSRLTVL.

This clonotype came up a few times. The J gene is TRBJ2-5, the V gene TRBV10-2, with 7 bases identical to TRBD1. Germline V CDR1 and CDR2: WSHSY, SAAADI. This CDR3 comprises 14 residues. Trimming removed 7 bases from V and 5 bases from J; junction bases left unmatched: 10. The CDR3 DNA is TGCGCCAGCACCCGCCGACAGGGAGCGGAGACCCAGTACTTC. Residues: CASTRRQGAETQYF.

This clonotype occurred a few times. This chain links TRBV2 with TRBJ2-1, with D perhaps matching TRBD1 (6 bases). The length of the CDR3 is 15 residues. CDR1 is SNHLY, CDR2 FYNNEI, per germline. V lost 4 bases and J lost 4, with 14 bases in between. CDR3 amino acids: CASSAATGSYNEQFF. CDR3 coding DNA: TGTGCCAGCAGTGCGGCGACAGGTTCATACAATGAGCAGTTCTTC.

This clonotype was found a few times. The DNA of the CDR3 is TGTGCCTGGAGGGACAGGGGAAATTCACCCCTCCACTTT. It is translated as CAWRDRGNSPLHF. V gene TRBV30 combines with J gene TRBJ1-6, with 9 positions matching TRBD1. The germline V gene has CDR1 GTSNPN and CDR2 SVGIG (reference sequence). The CDR3 contains 13 residues. V lost 3 bases to trimming and J lost 7 bases; unmatched junction nucleotides: 1.

In this sample, this clonotype turned up a few times. V usage is TRBV15 and J usage is TRBJ1-2; D call uncertain. CDR1 is LNHNV and CDR2 is YYDKDF in the germline V gene (reference sequence). The V end was cut by 5 bases, the J end by 5 bases, with 15 bases between. The CDR3 is 14 amino acids. The CDR3 DNA reads as TGTGCCACCAGCCTCTCCCCCGCGGGTTATGGCTACACCTTC. Translating it yields CATSLSPAGYGYTF.

V gene TRBV2 combines with J gene TRBJ2-3; D ambiguous. The germline CDR1 and CDR2 sequences are SNHLY and FYNNEI. The CDR3 spans 12 residues. The ends were cut back, 3 bases at V and 5 bases at J, with 6 bases in the middle. The DNA for the CDR3 is TGTGCCAGCAGTGACACAATAGATACGCAGTATTTT. Its translation is CASSDTIDTQYF.

This clonotype was seen a few times. This chain uses TRBV24-1 with TRBJ2-1; 14 bases are a match to TRBD2. The CDR3 totals 21 residues. The V gene end was trimmed by 6 bases and the J gene end by 6 bases; junction bases not matched to a gene: 21. CDR1 and CDR2 from the germline V gene are KGHDR and SFDVKD. CDR3 sequence reads: CATSPSRIPGLAGVLSNEQFF. CDR3 bases: TGTGCCACCAGTCCTTCCCGCATCCCGGGACTAGCGGGAGTTCTCTCCAATGAGCAGTTCTTC.

This chain joins TRBV10-3 and TRBJ2-7; 14 nucleotides match TRBD2. Germline V gene sequence: CDR1 ENHRY, CDR2 SYGVKD. Trimming at V came to 9 bases and at J to 1 base, leaving 2 bases not matched to a gene. The CDR3 spans 14 residues. For the CDR3, the DNA is TGTGCCATTGGACTAGCGGGAGGTTCCTACGAGCAGTACTTC. This gives the protein CAIGLAGGSYEQYF.

This clonotype was seen at least ten times. This CDR3 is CSASSAGPSSYNEQFF. The CDR3 DNA is TGCAGTGCTAGTTCTGCGGGGCCGAGCTCCTACAATGAGCAGTTCTTC. The V and J genes are TRBV20-1 and TRBJ2-1, with D possibly TRBD2 on 6 matching bases. V lost 3 bases, J lost 0 bases, and 15 bases lay in between. Germline CDR1 DFQATT, CDR2 SNEGSKA (reference sequence). The CDR3 extends over 16 amino acids.

V gene TRBV29-1 combines with J gene TRBJ2-5; possible D gene TRBD1, 5 bases. The CDR3 totals 14 residues. Germline V CDR1 and CDR2: SQVTM, ANQGSEA. The ends were cut back, 5 bases at V and 2 bases at J, with 15 bases in the middle. DNA of the CDR3: TGCAGCGTTAAGTTGCTGGGGCGACAAGAGACCCAGTACTTC. Protein: CSVKLLGRQETQYF.

This clonotype was detected a few times. This rearrangement joins TRBV4-3 to TRBJ1-4, with 9 bases aligning to TRBD1. The CDR3 length is 16 residues. V lost 3 bases, J lost 2 bases, and 4 bases stayed unmatched. In germline, CDR1 is LGHNA, CDR2 YSLEER. The CDR3 reads CASSQGTGITNEKLFF. The CDR3 bases are TGCGCCAGCAGCCAGGGGACAGGGATCACTAATGAAAAACTGTTTTTT.

This rearrangement joins TRBV25-1 to TRBJ2-7; no clear D gene. CDR3 size: 12 residues. Trimming shortened V by 2 bases and J by 4 bases, and 6 bases separated the two germline ends. Germline CDR1 MGHDK, CDR2 SYGVNS. In nucleotides, the CDR3 is TGTGCCAGCAGTGAACAGAGGTACGAGCAGTACTTC. Its translation: CASSEQRYEQYF.

The chain couples TRBV12-3 or TRBV12-4 to TRBJ2-3; perhaps D is TRBD1 or TRBD2 (5 bases each). This CDR3 comprises 12 residues. Trimming removed 6 bases from V and 14 bases from J, with 18 bases in between. The CDR3 reads CASSRNRDLSYF. In DNA, the CDR3 is TGTGCCAGCAGCCGAAACCGGGACCTATCGTATTTT.

The chain is built from TRBV20-1 and TRBJ2-3; maybe TRBD2 (6 bases). V dropped 3 bases and J dropped 9 bases, with 13 bases sitting between them. This CDR3 has 12 residues. Per germline, CDR1 DFQATT and CDR2 SNEGSKA (reference sequence). The CDR3 reads CSASRPSVTQYF. The DNA of the CDR3 is TGCAGTGCTAGTCGGCCTAGCGTAACGCAGTATTTT.

This clonotype was detected only a few times. This CDR3 reads CASSLLHESSYNEQFF. The DNA for the CDR3 is TGTGCCAGCAGTTTATTACACGAAAGCTCCTACAATGAGCAGTTCTTC. This chain links TRBV27 with TRBJ2-1; D remains unclear. V was pared by 1 base and J by 0 bases, with 10 bases between. The CDR3 consists of 16 residues. CDR1 and CDR2 (germline): MNHEY, SMNVEV (reference sequence).

In this sample, this clonotype turned up a few times. The rearrangement joins TRBV4-1 to TRBJ2-2; D ambiguous. CDR3 length: 16 amino acids. Germline V gene data show CDR1 as MGHRA and CDR2 as YSYEKL. The ends were cut back, 3 bases at V and 1 base at J, with 12 bases in the middle. CDR3 amino acids: CASSQRNGGNTGELFF. The DNA of the CDR3 is TGCGCCAGCAGCCAGAGGAACGGCGGGAACACCGGGGAGCTGTTTTTT.

The chain carries TRBV20-1 and TRBJ2-1; D uncertain. The V and J ends lost 4 bases and 1 base respectively, with 14 bases between them. Germline V gene sequence: CDR1 DFQATT, CDR2 SNEGSKA (reference sequence). The CDR3 covers 15 residues. The CDR3 spells CSAKGGFKSYNEQFF. CDR3 DNA sequence: TGCAGTGCTAAGGGTGGCTTTAAGTCCTACAATGAGCAGTTCTTC.

The chain recombines TRBV5-5 with TRBJ2-2, with D possibly matching TRBD1 (7 bases). The germline CDR1 and CDR2 sequences are SGHKS and YYEKEE (reference sequence). Trimming took 10 bases from V and 9 from J, leaving 25 bases between them. This CDR3 has 15 residues. This CDR3 reads CAAGGTAKRSRELFF. As DNA, the CDR3 is TGTGCCGCTGGGGGGACAGCAAAACGGTCCAGGGAGCTGTTTTTT.

Here the CDR3 reads CASSLWGEAHNEQYF. The CDR3 nucleotides read TGCGCCAGCAGCTTATGGGGCGAGGCTCACAACGAGCAGTACTTC. This chain links TRBV5-1 with TRBJ2-7, with D possibly being TRBD1 (5 bases). This CDR3 spans 15 amino acids. V was pared by 2 bases and J by 5 bases, with 17 bases between. Looked up from germline, CDR1 is SGHRS and CDR2 is YFSETQ.

The rearrangement joins TRBV7-9 to TRBJ2-1, with D tentatively TRBD2 (6 bases). Germline V CDR1 and CDR2: SEHNR, FQNEAQ (reference sequence). Trimming shortened V by 6 bases and J by 0 bases, and 15 bases separated the two germline ends. CDR3 length equals 16 residues. The chain's CDR3 is CASSSRMTSSYNEQFF. The DNA for the CDR3 is TGTGCCAGCAGTTCTCGAATGACTAGCTCCTACAATGAGCAGTTCTTC.

A few counts support this clonotype. The chain couples TRBV7-8 to TRBJ2-4, with D possibly matching TRBD1 (6 bases). The CDR3 has 15 residues. Germline-derived CDR1 and CDR2 are SGHVS and FQNEAQ. V was clipped by 4 bases and J by 0 bases, with 10 bases between them. The CDR3 DNA reads TGTGCCAGCAGCTCAGACAGGCTAGCCAAAAACATTCAGTACTTC. It specifies CASSSDRLAKNIQYF.

This clonotype was counted between two and nine times. The chain has TRBV4-3 and TRBJ1-2, with 9 bases identical to TRBD1. Germline trimming cut 0 bases from V and 4 bases from J; bases unmatched to any gene: 9. The CDR3 is 17 amino acids. From germline, CDR1 is LGHNA and CDR2 YSLEER. CDR3 amino acids: CASSQDLRQGVSYGYTF. The CDR3 coding sequence is TGCGCCAGCAGCCAAGATCTTCGACAGGGGGTTAGCTATGGCTACACCTTC.

There are a few counts of this clonotype. The V gene is TRBV15, the J gene TRBJ2-1; TRBD2 matches 8 bases. This CDR3 spans 15 amino acids. J lost 9 bases, V lost 2 bases, and 9 bases had no gene match. The germline V gene encodes CDR1 LNHNV and CDR2 YYDKDF (reference sequence). As DNA, the CDR3 is TGTGCCACCAGCAGACTTAGACTAGCGAAGCCTGAGCAGTTCTTC. This encodes CATSRLRLAKPEQFF.

The rearrangement links TRBV3-1 to TRBJ2-3, with a weak D call TRBD2 (6 bases). This CDR3 is built from 16 residues. Germline V CDR1 and CDR2: LGHDT, YNNKEL (reference sequence). Deletions cut 0 bases from V and 2 bases from J, with 12 bases between. The CDR3 spells CASSQDRRGNTDTQYF. As DNA, the CDR3 is TGTGCCAGCAGCCAAGATAGACGGGGGAACACAGATACGCAGTATTTT.

The rearrangement links TRBV20-1 to TRBJ2-5; the D gene is possibly TRBD2 (6 bases). The ends were cut back, 6 bases at V and 1 base at J, with 18 bases in the middle. There are 15 residues in the CDR3. The germline CDR1 and CDR2 sequences are DFQATT and SNEGSKA (reference sequence). The CDR3 nucleotides are TGCAGTGCCATCTCCCTATGGAGGGGCCAAGAGACCCAGTACTTC. Translating it yields CSAISLWRGQETQYF.

This clonotype was observed a few times. This chain joins TRBV5-1 and TRBJ2-2; D is possibly TRBD1 or TRBD2 (5 bases each). The CDR3 totals 14 residues. CDR1 and CDR2 from the germline V gene are SGHRS and YFSETQ. Trimming removed 7 bases at V and 0 bases at J, with 10 bases between. The CDR3 is CASWDLPNTGELFF. CDR3 in DNA: TGCGCCAGCTGGGACCTTCCGAACACCGGGGAGCTGTTTTTT.

V is TRBV24-1 and J is TRBJ2-2; D remains ambiguous. There are 14 residues in the CDR3. CDR1 is KGHDR and CDR2 is SFDVKD in the germline V gene. V lost 4 bases and J lost 5, with 10 bases in between. The CDR3 DNA reads TGTGCCACCAGTGACTGGACGGAAACCGGGGAGCTGTTTTTT. Protein sequence: CATSDWTETGELFF.